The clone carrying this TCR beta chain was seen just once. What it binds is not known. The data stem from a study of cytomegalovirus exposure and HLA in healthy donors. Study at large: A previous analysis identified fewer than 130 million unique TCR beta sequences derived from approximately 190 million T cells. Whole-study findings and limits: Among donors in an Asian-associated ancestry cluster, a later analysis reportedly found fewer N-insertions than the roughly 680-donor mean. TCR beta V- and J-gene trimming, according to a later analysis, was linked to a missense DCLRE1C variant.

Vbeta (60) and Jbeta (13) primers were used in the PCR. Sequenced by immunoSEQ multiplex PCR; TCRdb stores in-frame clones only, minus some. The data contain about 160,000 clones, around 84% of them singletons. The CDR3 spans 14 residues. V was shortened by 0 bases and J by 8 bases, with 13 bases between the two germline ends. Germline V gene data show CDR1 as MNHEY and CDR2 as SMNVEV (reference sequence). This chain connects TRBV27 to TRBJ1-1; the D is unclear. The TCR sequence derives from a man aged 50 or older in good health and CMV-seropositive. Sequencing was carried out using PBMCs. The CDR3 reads CASSLSARSLEAFF. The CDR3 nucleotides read TGTGCCAGCAGTTTATCGGCCCGCTCCCTCGAAGCTTTCTTT.